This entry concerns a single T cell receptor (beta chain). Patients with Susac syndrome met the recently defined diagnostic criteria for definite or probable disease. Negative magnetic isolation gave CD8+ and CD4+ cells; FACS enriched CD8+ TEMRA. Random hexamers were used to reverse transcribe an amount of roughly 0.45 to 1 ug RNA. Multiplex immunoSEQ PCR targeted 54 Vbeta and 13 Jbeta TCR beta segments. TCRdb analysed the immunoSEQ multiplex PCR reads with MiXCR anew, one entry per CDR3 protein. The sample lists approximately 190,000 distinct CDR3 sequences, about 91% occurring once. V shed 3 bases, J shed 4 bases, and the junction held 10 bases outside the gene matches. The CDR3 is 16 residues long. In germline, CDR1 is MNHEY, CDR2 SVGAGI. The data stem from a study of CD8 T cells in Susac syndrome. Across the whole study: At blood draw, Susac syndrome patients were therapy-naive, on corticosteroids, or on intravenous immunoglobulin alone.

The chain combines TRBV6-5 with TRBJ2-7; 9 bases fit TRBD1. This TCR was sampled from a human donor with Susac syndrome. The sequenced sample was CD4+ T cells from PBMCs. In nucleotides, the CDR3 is TGTGCCAGCAGTTATCGAAGGACAGGGGAATTGTACGAGCAGTACTTC. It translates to CASSYRRTGELYEQYF.